This T cell receptor (beta chain) came from a study of spatial heterogeneity in lung cancer. Overall study: The study observed each unique TCR and UMI combination more than ten times on average in raw reads.

As to this clonotype: The antigen is undetermined.

The study tagged each TCR cDNA molecule with a unique molecular identifier. TCRdb re-analysed the 5' RACE reads in MiXCR, keeping a single row per CDR3 protein. The table shows about 85,000 distinct CDR3 sequences, with approximately 20% occurring only once. Time point reported: sample taken at primary tumor resection. Frozen PBMC, nontumor lung or tumor provided whole RNA, which was sequenced unsorted. The approximately 77 donors had untreated early-stage non-small cell lung cancer. Study results and limitations: Ubiquitous expanded tumor TCRs appeared in blood more at resection than follow-up.

The CDR3 covers 15 residues. Trimming removed 4 bases from V and 5 bases from J; junction bases left unmatched: 6. Germline V CDR1 and CDR2: SGHRS, YFSETQ. This sequence originates from a male donor with early-stage non-small cell lung cancer. The specimen comprised PBMCs, sampled at surgery. The rearrangement uses TRBV5-1 and TRBJ1-4; TRBD1 aligns across 9 bases. This CDR3 is CASSVGQGLNEKLFF. The CDR3 region has the DNA TGCGCCAGCAGCGTGGGACAGGGCCTGAATGAAAAACTGTTTTTT.